A single sample gave rise to the 11 T cell receptor beta chains below, sequenced in a study of T cells after yellow fever vaccination. TCRdb reanalysed the 5' RACE reads using MiXCR and keeps one entry per CDR3 protein. There are around 50,000 distinct CDR3 sequences in the sample; just under 6.5% occur only once, and more than 9% lies in the top ten. The sequences come from PBMCs, either bulk or a sorted T-cell subset (CD4+, CD8+, memory, or dextramer-sorted; not recorded which), collected 45 days after the yellow fever booster vaccination. Receptor source: a man aged 25-45 years who received the YFV17D yellow fever vaccine.

This clonotype appeared many times. The chain links TRBV10-3 to TRBJ2-7; D is ambiguous. The germline gives CDR1 ENHRY, CDR2 SYGVKD. Deletions cut 0 bases from V and 2 bases from J, with 8 bases between. The CDR3 length is 14 residues. Written as DNA, the CDR3 is TGTGCCATCAGTGAGTCTGACTCTACCTACGAGCAGTACTTC. It translates to CAISESDSTYEQYF.

This clonotype was seen many times. V is TRBV20-1 and J is TRBJ2-4; D not resolved. Germline loops: CDR1 DFQATT, CDR2 SNEGSKA (reference sequence). The CDR3 totals 14 residues. Between the trimmed V and J ends, which lost 3 bases and 3 bases, there was a span of 12 bases. Here the CDR3 reads CSASLSDHKNIQYF. Written as DNA, the CDR3 is TGCAGTGCTAGTCTTTCGGACCACAAAAACATTCAGTACTTC.

The chain carries TRBV3-1 and TRBJ2-3, with D unclear. The CDR3 sequence is 15 residues long. V lost 4 bases and J lost 2, with 13 bases in between. Germline lookup yields CDR1 LGHDT and CDR2 YNNKEL (reference sequence). CDR3 protein: CASSPTGWPTDTQYF. CDR3 DNA: TGTGCCAGCAGCCCGACCGGGTGGCCCACAGATACGCAGTATTTT.

CDR3 residues: CASSFQGDSNQPQHF. The CDR3 DNA follows: TGTGCCAGCAGCTTCCAGGGGGATAGCAATCAGCCCCAGCATTTT. The V call is TRBV7-2, the J call TRBJ1-5, with 7 bases identical to TRBD1. Germline loops: CDR1 SGHTA, CDR2 FQGNSA. The CDR3 sequence is 15 residues long. Trimming cost V 3 bases and J 0 bases; bases outside gene matches: 2. The entire variable domain, with the rest obtained from reference TRBV7-2 and TRBJ1-5, is as follows: GAGVSQSPSNKVTEKGKDVELRCDPISGHTALYWYRQSLGQGLEFLIYFQGNSAPDKSGLPSDRFSAERTGGSVSTLTIQRTQQEDSAVYLCASSFQGDSNQPQHFGDGTRLSIL.

The chain recombines TRBV20-1 with TRBJ2-5; 9 bases agree with TRBD2. Germline lookup yields CDR1 DFQATT and CDR2 SNEGSKA (reference sequence). Trimming took 4 bases from V and 5 from J; bases not matched to a gene: 20. This CDR3 contains 18 residues. CDR3 in amino acids: CSATSTSGAVGGLETQYF. As DNA, the CDR3 is TGCAGTGCTACCTCGACTAGCGGAGCGGTTGGAGGGCTGGAGACCCAGTACTTC.

This clonotype was counted between two and nine times. The chain has TRBV7-2 and TRBJ2-5, with 7 bases lining up with TRBD1. The CDR3 is 16 residues long. CDR1 and CDR2 from the germline V gene are SGHTA and FQGNSA. The V and J ends lost 0 bases and 0 bases, in that order; junction bases with no gene match: 4. The CDR3 region has the DNA TGTGCCAGCAGCTTAGCCCCGGGGACAGACCAAGAGACCCAGTACTTC. Protein product: CASSLAPGTDQETQYF.

This clonotype was recorded a few times. The chain couples TRBV12-3 or TRBV12-4 to TRBJ2-7; TRBD1 matches 12 bases. The CDR3 covers 14 residues. The ends lost 5 bases at V and 6 bases at J; junction bases unmatched: 5. The CDR3 protein is CASSHRDRGREQYF. The CDR3 region has the DNA TGTGCCAGCAGTCATCGGGACAGGGGGCGCGAGCAGTACTTC.

In its sample, this clonotype was seen many times. V usage is TRBV20-1 and J usage is TRBJ2-1; D unresolved. Germline V gene data show CDR1 as DFQATT and CDR2 as SNEGSKA (reference sequence). The CDR3 contains 11 residues. Between the trimmed V and J ends, which lost 8 bases and 8 bases, there was a span of 13 bases. The CDR3 here is CSQLIMDEQFF. CDR3 in DNA: TGCAGTCAATTAATCATGGATGAGCAGTTCTTC.

This clonotype has a count of ten or more. The chain uses TRBV20-1 and TRBJ2-1; TRBD2 agrees at 8 bases. After removal of 6 bases from V and 6 bases from J, the junction contained 10 bases not matched to a gene. The CDR3 consists of 14 residues. Looked up from germline, CDR1 is DFQATT and CDR2 is SNEGSKA (reference sequence). The CDR3 sequence is CSALPGLVANEQFF. The CDR3, as DNA: TGCAGTGCCTTGCCGGGACTAGTAGCCAATGAGCAGTTCTTC.

This clonotype showed up many times. The J gene is TRBJ2-7, the V gene TRBV20-1, with D unclear. This CDR3 is built from 18 residues. Germline loops: CDR1 DFQATT, CDR2 SNEGSKA (reference sequence). V was trimmed by 3 bases and J by 0 bases, leaving 24 bases between them. CDR3 bases: TGCAGTGCTAGCCCAGAGACCCCTGCCCACAGTGGCTCCTACGAGCAGTACTTC. Translating it yields CSASPETPAHSGSYEQYF.

Many counts were recorded for this clonotype. The V and J genes are TRBV12-3 or TRBV12-4 and TRBJ2-1; D is possibly TRBD1 or TRBD2 (5 bases each). The V gene lost 6 bases and the J gene lost 5 bases, with 17 bases spanning the gap. The CDR3 contains 15 residues. The CDR3 reads CASRPSDRGNNEQFF. CDR3 DNA sequence: TGTGCCAGCAGACCCTCAGACAGAGGGAACAATGAGCAGTTCTTC.